The entry below describes one T cell receptor (beta chain). This entry is derived from a study of blood T cell repertoires in COVID-19. In the study overall: Samples taken during acute and convalescent COVID-19 were collected in the United States, Italy and Spain. T cells, B-cell-depleted T cells, or PBMCs provided the cDNA or gDNA that served as material.

Germline V gene data show CDR1 as MNHEY and CDR2 as SMNVEV (reference sequence). CDR3 length equals 14 residues. Trimming pared 5 bases from V and 7 bases from J, leaving 12 bases between. Methods used by the authors: Scientists estimated how many nucleated cells there were by amplifying reference gene primers. The assay was immunoSEQ multiplex PCR, and TCRdb's table has in-frame clones only and misses some. V, J and clone size reflect that table, while D and trimming were determined from the DNA. The sample carries approximately 150,000 clones, approximately 80% recorded once. Sequencing was performed on peripheral blood. The TCR sequence derives from a human donor in a cohort sampled during active COVID-19. The V gene is TRBV27, the J gene TRBJ1-6; D gene ambiguous. This CDR3 reads CASSLGRQNSPLHF. CDR3 coding DNA: TGTGCCAGCAGTCTCGGGAGGCAGAATTCACCCCTCCACTTT.